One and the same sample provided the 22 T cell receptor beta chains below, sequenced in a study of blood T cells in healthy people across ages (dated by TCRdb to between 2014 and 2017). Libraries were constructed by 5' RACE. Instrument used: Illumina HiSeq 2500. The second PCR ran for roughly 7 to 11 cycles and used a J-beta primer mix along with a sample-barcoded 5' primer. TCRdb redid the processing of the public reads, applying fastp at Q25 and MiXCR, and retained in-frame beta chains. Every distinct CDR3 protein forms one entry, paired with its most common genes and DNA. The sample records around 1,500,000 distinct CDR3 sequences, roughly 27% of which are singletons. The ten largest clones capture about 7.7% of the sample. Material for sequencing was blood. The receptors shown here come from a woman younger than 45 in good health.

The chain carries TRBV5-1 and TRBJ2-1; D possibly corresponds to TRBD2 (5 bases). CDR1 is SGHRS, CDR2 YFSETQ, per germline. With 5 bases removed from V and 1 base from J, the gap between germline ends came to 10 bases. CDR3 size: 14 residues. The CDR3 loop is CASSEGESYNEQFF. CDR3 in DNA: TGCGCCAGCAGTGAGGGTGAGTCCTACAATGAGCAGTTCTTC. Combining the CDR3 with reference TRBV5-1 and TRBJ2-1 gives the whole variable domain KAGVTQTPRYLIKTRGQQVTLSCSPISGHRSVSWYQQTPGQGLQFLFEYFSETQRNKGNFPGRFSGRQFSNSRSEMNVSTLELGDSALYLCASSEGESYNEQFFGPGTRLTVL.

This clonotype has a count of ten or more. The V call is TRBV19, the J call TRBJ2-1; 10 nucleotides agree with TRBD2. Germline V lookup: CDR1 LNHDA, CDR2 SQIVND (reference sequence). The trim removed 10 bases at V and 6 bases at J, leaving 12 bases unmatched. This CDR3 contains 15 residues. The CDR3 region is CAIVSLAGEGNEQFF. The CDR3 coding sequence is TGTGCCATCGTATCGCTAGCGGGAGAGGGCAATGAGCAGTTCTTC. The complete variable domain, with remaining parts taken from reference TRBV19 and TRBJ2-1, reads DGGITQSPKYLFRKEGQNVTLSCEQNLNHDAMYWYRQDPGQGLRLIYYSQIVNDFQKGDIAEGYSVSREKKESFPLTVTSAQKNPTAFYLCAIVSLAGEGNEQFFGPGTRLTVL.

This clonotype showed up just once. CDR3 in amino acids: CASSFSGDPFF. For the CDR3, the DNA is TGTGCCAGCAGCTTTAGCGGGGATCCGTTCTTC. The V call is TRBV2, the J call TRBJ2-1; 8 bases line up with TRBD2. From germline, CDR1 is SNHLY and CDR2 FYNNEI. Trimming removed 6 bases from V and 15 bases from J; junction bases left unmatched: 7. The CDR3 is 11 amino acids. The whole variable domain, remainder taken from reference TRBV2 and TRBJ2-1, is EPEVTQTPSHQVTQMGQEVILRCVPISNHLYFYWYRQILGQKVEFLVSFYNNEISEKSEIFDDQFSVERPDGSNFTLKIRSTKLEDSAMYFCASSFSGDPFFGPGTRLTVL.

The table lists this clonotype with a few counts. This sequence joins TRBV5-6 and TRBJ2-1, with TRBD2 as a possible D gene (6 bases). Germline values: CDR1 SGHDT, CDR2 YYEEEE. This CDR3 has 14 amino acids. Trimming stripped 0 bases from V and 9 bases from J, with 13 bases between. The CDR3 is CASSLGGMSGEQFF. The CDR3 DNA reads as TGTGCCAGCAGCTTGGGCGGGATGTCGGGTGAGCAGTTCTTC.

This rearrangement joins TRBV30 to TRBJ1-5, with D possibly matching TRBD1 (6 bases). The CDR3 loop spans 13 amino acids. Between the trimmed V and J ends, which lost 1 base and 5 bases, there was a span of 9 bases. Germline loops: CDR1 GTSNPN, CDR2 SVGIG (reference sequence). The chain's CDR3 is CAWSGQADQPQHF. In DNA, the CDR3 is TGTGCCTGGAGTGGACAGGCGGATCAGCCCCAGCATTTT.

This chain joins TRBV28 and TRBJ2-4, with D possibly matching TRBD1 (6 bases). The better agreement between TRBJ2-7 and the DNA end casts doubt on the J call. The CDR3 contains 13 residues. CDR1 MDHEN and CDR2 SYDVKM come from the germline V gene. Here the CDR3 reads CASSYRVPYEQYF. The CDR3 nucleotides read TGTGCCAGCAGCTACAGGGTCCCCTACGAGCAGTACTTC.

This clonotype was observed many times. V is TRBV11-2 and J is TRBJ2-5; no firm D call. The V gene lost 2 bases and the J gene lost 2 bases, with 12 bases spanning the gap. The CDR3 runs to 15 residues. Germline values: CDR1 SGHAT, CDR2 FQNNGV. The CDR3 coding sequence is TGTGCCAGCAGCTTAACGGCAGGAAAACAAGAGACCCAGTACTTC. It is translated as CASSLTAGKQETQYF.

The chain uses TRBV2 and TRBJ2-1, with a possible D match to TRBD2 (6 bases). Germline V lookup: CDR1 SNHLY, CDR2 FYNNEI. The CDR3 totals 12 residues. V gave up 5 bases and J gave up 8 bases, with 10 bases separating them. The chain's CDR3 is CASSRTTYEQFF. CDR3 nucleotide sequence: TGTGCCAGCAGTCGGACTACTTATGAGCAGTTCTTC.

The CDR3 sequence is CASSGGGRNYNEQFF. In DNA form, the CDR3 reads TGTGCCAGCAGCGGGGGGGGACGGAACTACAATGAGCAGTTCTTC. The V and J genes are TRBV5-6 and TRBJ2-1; 7 nucleotides agree with TRBD2. The CDR3 length is 15 residues. Trimming took 4 bases from V and 3 from J; bases not matched to a gene: 7. Germline lookup yields CDR1 SGHDT and CDR2 YYEEEE.

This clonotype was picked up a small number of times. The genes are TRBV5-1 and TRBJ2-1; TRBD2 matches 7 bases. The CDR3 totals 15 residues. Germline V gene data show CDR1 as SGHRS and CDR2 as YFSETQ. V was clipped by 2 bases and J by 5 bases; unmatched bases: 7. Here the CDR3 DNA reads TGCGCCAGCAGCTTCGATGGAGGGAGGGACAATGAGCAGTTCTTC. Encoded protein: CASSFDGGRDNEQFF.

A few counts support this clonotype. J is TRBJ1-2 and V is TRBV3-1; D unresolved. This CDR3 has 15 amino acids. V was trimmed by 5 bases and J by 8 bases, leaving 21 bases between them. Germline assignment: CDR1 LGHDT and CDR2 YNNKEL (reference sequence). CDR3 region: CASSLAPDFASGYTF. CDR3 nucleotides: TGTGCCAGCAGCTTGGCCCCGGACTTTGCGTCGGGCTACACCTTC. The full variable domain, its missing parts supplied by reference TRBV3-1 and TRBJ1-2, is DTAVSQTPKYLVTQMGNDKSIKCEQNLGHDTMYWYKQDSKKFLKIMFSYNNKELIINETVPNRFSPKSPDKAHLNLHINSLELGDSAVYFCASSLAPDFASGYTFGSGTRLTVV.

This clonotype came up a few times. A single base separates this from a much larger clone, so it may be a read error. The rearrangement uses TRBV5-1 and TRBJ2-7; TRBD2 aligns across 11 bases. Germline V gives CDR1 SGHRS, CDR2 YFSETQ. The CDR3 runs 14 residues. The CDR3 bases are TGCGCCAGCAGGGGGACTAGCGGATCCTGCGAGCAGTACTTC. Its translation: CASRGTSGSCEQYF. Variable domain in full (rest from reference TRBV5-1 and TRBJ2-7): KAGVTQTPRYLIKTRGQQVTLSCSPISGHRSVSWYQQTPGQGLQFLFEYFSETQRNKGNFPGRFSGRQFSNSRSEMNVSTLELGDSALYLCASRGTSGSCEQYFGPGTRLTVT.

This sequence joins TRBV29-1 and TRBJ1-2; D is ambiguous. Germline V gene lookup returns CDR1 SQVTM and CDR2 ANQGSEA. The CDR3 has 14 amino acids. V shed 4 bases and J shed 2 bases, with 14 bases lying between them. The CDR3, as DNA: TGCAGCGTTGTAGTTCAAAACCAGAACTATGGCTACACCTTC. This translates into CSVVVQNQNYGYTF. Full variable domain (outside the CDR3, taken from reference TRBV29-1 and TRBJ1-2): SAVISQKPSRDICQRGTSLTIQCQVDSQVTMMFWYRQQPGQSLTLIATANQGSEATYESGFVIDKFPISRPNLTFSTLTVSNMSPEDSSIYLCSVVVQNQNYGYTFGSGTRLTVV.

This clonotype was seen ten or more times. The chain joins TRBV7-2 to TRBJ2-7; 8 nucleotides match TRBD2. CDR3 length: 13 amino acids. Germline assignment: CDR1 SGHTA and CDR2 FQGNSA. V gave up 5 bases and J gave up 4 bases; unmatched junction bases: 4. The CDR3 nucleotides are TGTGCCAGCAGCCGGGGGGGACAATACGAGCAGTACTTC. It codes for CASSRGGQYEQYF.

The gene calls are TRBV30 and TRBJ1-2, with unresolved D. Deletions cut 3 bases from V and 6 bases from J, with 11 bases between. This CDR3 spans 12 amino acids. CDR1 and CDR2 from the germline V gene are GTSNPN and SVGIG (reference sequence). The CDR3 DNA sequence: TGTGCCTGGAGCGGGTCTTGGGATGGCTACACCTTC. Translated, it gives CAWSGSWDGYTF.

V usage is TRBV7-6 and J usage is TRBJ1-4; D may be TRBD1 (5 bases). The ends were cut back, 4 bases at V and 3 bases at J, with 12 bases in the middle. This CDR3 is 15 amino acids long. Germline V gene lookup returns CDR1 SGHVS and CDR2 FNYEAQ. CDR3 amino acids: CASSSSGSSNEKLFF. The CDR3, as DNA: TGTGCCAGCAGCTCATCAGGGTCGTCTAATGAAAAACTGTTTTTT.

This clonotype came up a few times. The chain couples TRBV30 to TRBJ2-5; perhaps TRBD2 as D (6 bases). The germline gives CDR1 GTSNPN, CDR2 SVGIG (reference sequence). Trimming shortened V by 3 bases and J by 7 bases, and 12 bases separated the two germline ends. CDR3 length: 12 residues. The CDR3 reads CAWRLTGGTQYF. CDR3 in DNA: TGTGCCTGGAGACTGACCGGGGGGACCCAGTACTTC.

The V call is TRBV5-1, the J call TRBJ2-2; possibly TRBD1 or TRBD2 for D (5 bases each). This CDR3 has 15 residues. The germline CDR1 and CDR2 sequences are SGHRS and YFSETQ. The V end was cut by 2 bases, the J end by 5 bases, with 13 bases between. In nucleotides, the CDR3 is TGCGCCAGCAGCTTACCCGGGGCCACGACCGGGGAGCTGTTTTTT. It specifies CASSLPGATTGELFF.

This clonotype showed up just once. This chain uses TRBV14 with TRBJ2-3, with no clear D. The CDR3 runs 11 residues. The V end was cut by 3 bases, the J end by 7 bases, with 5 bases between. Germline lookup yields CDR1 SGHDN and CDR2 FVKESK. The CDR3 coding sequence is TGTGCCAGCAGCCAGACCTATACGCAGTATTTT. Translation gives CASSQTYTQYF.

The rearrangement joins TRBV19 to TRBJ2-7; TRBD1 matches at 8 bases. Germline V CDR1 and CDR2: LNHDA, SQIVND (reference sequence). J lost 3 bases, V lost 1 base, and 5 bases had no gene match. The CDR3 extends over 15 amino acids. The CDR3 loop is CASSIGAQGGYEQYF. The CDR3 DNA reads TGTGCCAGTAGTATAGGTGCACAGGGGGGCTACGAGCAGTACTTC.

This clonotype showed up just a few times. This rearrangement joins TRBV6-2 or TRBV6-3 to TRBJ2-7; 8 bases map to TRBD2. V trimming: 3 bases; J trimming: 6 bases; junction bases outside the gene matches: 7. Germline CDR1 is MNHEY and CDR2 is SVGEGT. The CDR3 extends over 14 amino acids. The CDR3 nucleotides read TGTGCCAGCAGTTATTCGAGCGGGAGCGCCGAGCAGTACTTC. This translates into CASSYSSGSAEQYF.

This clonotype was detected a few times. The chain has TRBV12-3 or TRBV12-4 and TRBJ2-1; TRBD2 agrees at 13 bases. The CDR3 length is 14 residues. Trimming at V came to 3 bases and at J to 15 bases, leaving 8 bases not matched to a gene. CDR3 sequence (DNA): TGTGCCAGCAGTTTGGGTGGGACTAGCGGGAAAAGGTTCTTC. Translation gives CASSLGGTSGKRFF.